The subject of this entry is one T cell receptor beta chain. Its antigen remains unknown. These data belong to a study of Ad26.COV2.S vaccination and SARS-CoV-2 variants. Study-level findings and limits: Substantial response breadth was reportedly seen for spike-specific CD8+ and CD4+ T cells after vaccination. Total T cell responses were possibly underestimated by TCR breadth and depth analyses. People given the vaccine had a wider spike-specific TCR breadth than placebo recipients did.

Some clones are missing from TCRdb's copy, which holds only in-frame ones; the method was immunoSEQ multiplex PCR. This sample has more than 120,000 clones, with around 86% found just once. The CDR3 consists of 15 residues. The ends were cut back, 2 bases at V and 1 base at J, with 11 bases in the middle. Germline values: CDR1 MNHNY, CDR2 SVGAGI (reference sequence). Sequencing was performed on peripheral blood, taken after recovery from COVID-19. This TCR was recovered from a human donor who had recovered from COVID-19. The chain uses TRBV6-6 and TRBJ1-2, with a tentative D call TRBD1 (5 bases). The CDR3 sequence: CASSYEGDFNYGYTF. DNA of the CDR3: TGTGCCAGCAGTTACGAAGGGGATTTTAACTATGGCTACACCTTC.